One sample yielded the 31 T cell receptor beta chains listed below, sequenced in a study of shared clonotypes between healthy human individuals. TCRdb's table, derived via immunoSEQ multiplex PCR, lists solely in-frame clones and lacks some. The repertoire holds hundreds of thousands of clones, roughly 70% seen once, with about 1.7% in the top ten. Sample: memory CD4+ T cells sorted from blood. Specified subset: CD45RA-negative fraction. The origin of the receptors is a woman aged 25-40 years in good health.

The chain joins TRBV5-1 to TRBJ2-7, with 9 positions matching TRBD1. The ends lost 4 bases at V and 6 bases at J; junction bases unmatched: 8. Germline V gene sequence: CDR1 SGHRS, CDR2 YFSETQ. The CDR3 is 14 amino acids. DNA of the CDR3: TGCGCCAGCAGCCCCGGGACAGGGATAGGCGAGCAGTACTTC. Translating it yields CASSPGTGIGEQYF.

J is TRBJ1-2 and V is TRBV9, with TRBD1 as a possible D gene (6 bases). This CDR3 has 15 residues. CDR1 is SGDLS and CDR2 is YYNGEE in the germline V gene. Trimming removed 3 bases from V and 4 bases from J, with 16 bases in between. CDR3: CASSGAGVLGYGYTF. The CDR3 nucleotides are TGTGCCAGCAGCGGAGCAGGGGTGCTTGGCTATGGCTACACCTTC.

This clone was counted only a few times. The CDR3 DNA follows: TGCAGCATCGGAGGGGGCGATGAAAAACTGTTTTTT. Translation: CSIGGGDEKLFF. The chain is built from TRBV29-1 and TRBJ1-4; 7 bases fit TRBD1. The CDR3 totals 12 residues. Germline V CDR1 and CDR2: SQVTM, ANQGSEA. V was clipped by 8 bases and J by 6 bases; unmatched bases: 6.

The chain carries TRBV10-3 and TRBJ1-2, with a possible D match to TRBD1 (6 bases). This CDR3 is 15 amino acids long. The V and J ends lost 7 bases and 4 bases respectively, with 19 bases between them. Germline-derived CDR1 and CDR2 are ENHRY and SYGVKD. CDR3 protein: CAIKEGQGKIYGYTF. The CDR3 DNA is TGTGCCATCAAGGAGGGGCAGGGGAAGATCTATGGCTACACCTTC.

CDR3 coding DNA: TGTGCCAGCAGGAGATCGACAGGGGGCTATGGCTACACCTTC. This translates into CASRRSTGGYGYTF. The V and J genes are TRBV6-5 and TRBJ1-2; 9 bases are a match to TRBD1. Germline assignment: CDR1 MNHEY and CDR2 SVGAGI. CDR3 size: 14 residues. Losses at the gene ends were 6 bases for V and 4 bases for J; bases not matched to a gene: 6.

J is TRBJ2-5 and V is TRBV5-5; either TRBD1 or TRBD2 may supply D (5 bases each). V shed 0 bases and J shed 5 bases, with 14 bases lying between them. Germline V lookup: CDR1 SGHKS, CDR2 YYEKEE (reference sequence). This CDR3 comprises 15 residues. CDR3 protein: CASSLASGTVETQYF. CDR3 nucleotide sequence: TGTGCCAGCAGCTTGGCCTCCGGGACGGTGGAGACCCAGTACTTC. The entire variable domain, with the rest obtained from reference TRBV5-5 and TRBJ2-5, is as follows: DAGVTQSPTHLIKTRGQQVTLRCSPISGHKSVSWYQQVLGQGPQFIFQYYEKEERGRGNFPDRFSARQFPNYSSELNVNALLLGDSALYLCASSLASGTVETQYFGPGTRLLVL.

CDR3 amino acids: CASSLDRDTGELFF. The CDR3 DNA is TGTGCCAGCAGCTTAGACCGGGACACCGGGGAGCTGTTTTTT. This chain uses TRBV11-3 with TRBJ2-2, with no clear D. The CDR3 is 14 residues long. Germline assignment: CDR1 SGHNT and CDR2 YENEEA. V lost 0 bases, J lost 3 bases, and 5 bases lay in between.

In nucleotides, the CDR3 is TGCAGCGGCGGGGACAGGCGGGACGAGCAGTACTTC. Its protein is CSGGDRRDEQYF. V is TRBV29-1 and J is TRBJ2-7; 8 bases match TRBD1. Germline lookup yields CDR1 SQVTM and CDR2 ANQGSEA. This CDR3 comprises 12 residues. Germline trimming cut 7 bases from V and 5 bases from J; bases unmatched to any gene: 7.

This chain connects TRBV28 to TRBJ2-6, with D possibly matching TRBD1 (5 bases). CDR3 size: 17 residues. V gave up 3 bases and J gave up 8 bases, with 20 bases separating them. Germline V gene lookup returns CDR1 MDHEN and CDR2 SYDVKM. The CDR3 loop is CASSFPFLSGATNVLTF. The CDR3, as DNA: TGTGCCAGCAGTTTCCCCTTTCTGAGTGGGGCGACCAACGTCCTGACTTTC. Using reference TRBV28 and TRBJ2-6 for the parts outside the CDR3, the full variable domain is DVKVTQSSRYLVKRTGEKVFLECVQDMDHENMFWYRQDPGLGLRLIYFSYDVKMKEKGDIPEGYSVSREKKERFSLILESASTNQTSMYLCASSFPFLSGATNVLTFGAGSRLTVL.

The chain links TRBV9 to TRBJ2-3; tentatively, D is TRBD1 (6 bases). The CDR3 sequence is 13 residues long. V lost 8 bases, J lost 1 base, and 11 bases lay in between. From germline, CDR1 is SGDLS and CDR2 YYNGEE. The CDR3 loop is CARSEGGTDTQYF. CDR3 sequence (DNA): TGTGCCAGATCAGAGGGGGGCACAGATACGCAGTATTTT.

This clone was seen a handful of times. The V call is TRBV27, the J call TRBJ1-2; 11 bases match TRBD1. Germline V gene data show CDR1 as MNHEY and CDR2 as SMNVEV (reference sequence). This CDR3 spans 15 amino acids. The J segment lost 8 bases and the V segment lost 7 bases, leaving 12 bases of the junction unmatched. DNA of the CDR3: TGTGCCAGCACCAGATCCGGGACAGGGGGGGGAGGCTACACCTTC. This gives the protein CASTRSGTGGGGYTF.

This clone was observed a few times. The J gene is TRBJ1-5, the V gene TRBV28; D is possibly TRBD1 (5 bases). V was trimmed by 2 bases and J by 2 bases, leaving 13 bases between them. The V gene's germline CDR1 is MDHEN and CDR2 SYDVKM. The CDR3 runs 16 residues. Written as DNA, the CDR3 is TGTGCCAGCAGTTTAGGGGCCCGACGGGGCAATCAGCCCCAGCATTTT. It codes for CASSLGARRGNQPQHF.

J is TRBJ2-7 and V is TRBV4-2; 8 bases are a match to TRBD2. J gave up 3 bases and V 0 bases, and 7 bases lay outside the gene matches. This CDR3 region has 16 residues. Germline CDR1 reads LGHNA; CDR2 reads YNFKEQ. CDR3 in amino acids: CASSQDRGGAGYEQYF. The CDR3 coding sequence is TGTGCCAGCAGCCAAGATCGGGGGGGCGCGGGCTACGAGCAGTACTTC.

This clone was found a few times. DNA for the CDR3: TGTGCCAGCACCGGACAGGGAGAACAGCCCCAGCATTTT. Translated, it gives CASTGQGEQPQHF. The chain recombines TRBV28 with TRBJ1-5; 8 bases line up with TRBD1. Germline CDR1 is MDHEN and CDR2 is SYDVKM. The length of the CDR3 is 13 residues. The V segment lost 7 bases and the J segment 7 bases; nucleotides outside the gene matches: 6.

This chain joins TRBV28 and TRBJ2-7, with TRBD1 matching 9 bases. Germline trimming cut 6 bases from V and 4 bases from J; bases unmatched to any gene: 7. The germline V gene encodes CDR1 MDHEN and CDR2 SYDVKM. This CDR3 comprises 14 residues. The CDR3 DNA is TGTGCCAGCAGACACACAGGGGGCGGGTACGAGCAGTACTTC. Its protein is CASRHTGGGYEQYF.

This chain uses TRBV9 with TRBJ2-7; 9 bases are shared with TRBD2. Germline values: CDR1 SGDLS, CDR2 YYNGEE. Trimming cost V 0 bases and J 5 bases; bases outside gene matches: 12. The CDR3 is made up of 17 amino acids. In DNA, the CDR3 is TGTGCCAGCAGCGTAGGCCCGGCGGGAGGGCAACAGGACGAGCAGTACTTC. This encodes CASSVGPAGGQQDEQYF.

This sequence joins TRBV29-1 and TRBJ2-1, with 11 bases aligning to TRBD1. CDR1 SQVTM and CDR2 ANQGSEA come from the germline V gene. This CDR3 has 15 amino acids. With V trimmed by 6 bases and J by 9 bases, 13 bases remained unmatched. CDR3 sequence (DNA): TGCAGCGTCGAACTCCCGGACAGGGGGCCGAGTGAGCAGTTCTTC. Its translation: CSVELPDRGPSEQFF.

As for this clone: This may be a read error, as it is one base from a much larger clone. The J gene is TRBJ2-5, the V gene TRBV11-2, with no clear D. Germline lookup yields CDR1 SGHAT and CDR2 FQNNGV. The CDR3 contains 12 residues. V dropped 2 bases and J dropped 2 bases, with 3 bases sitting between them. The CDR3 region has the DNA TGTGCCAGCAGCTTATTTCAAGAGACCCAGTACTTC. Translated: CASSLFQETQYF.

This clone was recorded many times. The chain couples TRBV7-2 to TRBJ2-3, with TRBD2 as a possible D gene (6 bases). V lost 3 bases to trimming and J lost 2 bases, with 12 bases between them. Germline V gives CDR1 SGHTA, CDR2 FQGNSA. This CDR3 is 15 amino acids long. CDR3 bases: TGTGCCAGCAGCTTGAAAGCGGGCCTCACAGATACGCAGTATTTT. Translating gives CASSLKAGLTDTQYF. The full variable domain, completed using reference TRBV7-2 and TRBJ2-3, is GAGVSQSPSNKVTEKGKDVELRCDPISGHTALYWYRQSLGQGLEFLIYFQGNSAPDKSGLPSDRFSAERTGGSVSTLTIQRTQQEDSAVYLCASSLKAGLTDTQYFGPGTRLTVL.

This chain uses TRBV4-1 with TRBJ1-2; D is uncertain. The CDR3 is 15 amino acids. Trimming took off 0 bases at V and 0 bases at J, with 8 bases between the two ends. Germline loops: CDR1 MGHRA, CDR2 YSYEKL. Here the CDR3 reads CASSQESGANYGYTF. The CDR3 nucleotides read TGCGCCAGCAGCCAAGAATCCGGGGCTAACTATGGCTACACCTTC.

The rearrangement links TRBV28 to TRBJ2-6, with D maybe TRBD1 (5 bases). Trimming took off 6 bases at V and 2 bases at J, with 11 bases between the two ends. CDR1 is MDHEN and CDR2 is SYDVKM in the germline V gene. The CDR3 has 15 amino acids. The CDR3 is CASSPAGTGANVLTF. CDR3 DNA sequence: TGTGCCAGCAGCCCAGCAGGGACTGGGGCCAACGTCCTGACTTTC. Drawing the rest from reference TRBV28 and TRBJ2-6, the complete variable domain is DVKVTQSSRYLVKRTGEKVFLECVQDMDHENMFWYRQDPGLGLRLIYFSYDVKMKEKGDIPEGYSVSREKKERFSLILESASTNQTSMYLCASSPAGTGANVLTFGAGSRLTVL.

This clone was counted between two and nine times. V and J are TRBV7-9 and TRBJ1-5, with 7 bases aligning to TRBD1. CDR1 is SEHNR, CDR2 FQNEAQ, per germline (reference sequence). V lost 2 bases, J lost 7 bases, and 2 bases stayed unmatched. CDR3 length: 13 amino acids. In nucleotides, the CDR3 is TGTGCCAGCAGCTTAAAACAGGGGCAGCCCCAGCATTTT. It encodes CASSLKQGQPQHF.

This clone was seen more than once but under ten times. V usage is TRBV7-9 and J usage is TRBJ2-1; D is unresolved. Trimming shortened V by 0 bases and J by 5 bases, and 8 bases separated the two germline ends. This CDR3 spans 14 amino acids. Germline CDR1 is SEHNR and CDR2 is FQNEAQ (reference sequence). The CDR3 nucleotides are TGTGCCAGCAGCTTAGCGGGATCGAACAATGAGCAGTTCTTC. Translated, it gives CASSLAGSNNEQFF.

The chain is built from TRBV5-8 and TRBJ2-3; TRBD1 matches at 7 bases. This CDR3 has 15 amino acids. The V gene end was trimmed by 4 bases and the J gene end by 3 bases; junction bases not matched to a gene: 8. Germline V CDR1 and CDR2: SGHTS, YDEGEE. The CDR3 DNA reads TGTGCCAGCAGCGTACAGGGGCTTGGGACAGATACGCAGTATTTT. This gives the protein CASSVQGLGTDTQYF. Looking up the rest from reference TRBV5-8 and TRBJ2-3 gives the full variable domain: EAGVTQSPTHLIKTRGQQATLRCSPISGHTSVYWYQQALGLGLQFLLWYDEGEERNRGNFPPRFSGRQFPNYSSELNVNALELEDSALYLCASSVQGLGTDTQYFGPGTRLTVL.

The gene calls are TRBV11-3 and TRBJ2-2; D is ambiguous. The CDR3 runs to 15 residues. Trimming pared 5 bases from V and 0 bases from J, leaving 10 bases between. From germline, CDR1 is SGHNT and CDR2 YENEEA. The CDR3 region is CASSPPPANTGELFF. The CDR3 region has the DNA TGTGCCAGCAGCCCTCCCCCCGCGAACACCGGGGAGCTGTTTTTT.

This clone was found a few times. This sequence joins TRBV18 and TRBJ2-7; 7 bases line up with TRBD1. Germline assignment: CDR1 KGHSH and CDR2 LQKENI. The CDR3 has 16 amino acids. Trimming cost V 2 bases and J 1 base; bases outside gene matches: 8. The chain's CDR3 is CASSPLQGVDSYEQYF. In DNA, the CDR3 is TGTGCCAGCTCACCATTGCAGGGGGTCGATTCCTACGAGCAGTACTTC.

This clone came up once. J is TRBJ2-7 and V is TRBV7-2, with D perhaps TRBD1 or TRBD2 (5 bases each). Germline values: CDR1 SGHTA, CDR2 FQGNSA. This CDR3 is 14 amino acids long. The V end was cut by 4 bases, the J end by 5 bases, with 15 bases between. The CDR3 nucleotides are TGTGCCAGCAGCTCCCGCCGGGGCCCCGACGAGCAGTACTTC. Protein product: CASSSRRGPDEQYF.

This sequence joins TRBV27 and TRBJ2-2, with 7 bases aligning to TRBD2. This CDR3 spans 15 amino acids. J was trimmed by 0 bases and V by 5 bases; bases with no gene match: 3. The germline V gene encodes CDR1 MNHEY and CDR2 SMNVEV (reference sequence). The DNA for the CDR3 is TGTGCCAGCAGTCCCAGCGGGACGAACACCGGGGAGCTGTTTTTT. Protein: CASSPSGTNTGELFF.

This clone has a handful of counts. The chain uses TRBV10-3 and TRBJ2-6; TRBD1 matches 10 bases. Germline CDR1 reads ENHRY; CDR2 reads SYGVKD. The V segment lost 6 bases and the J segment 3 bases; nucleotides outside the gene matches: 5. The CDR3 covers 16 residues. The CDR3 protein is CAIRAGTGVGANVLTF. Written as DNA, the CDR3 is TGTGCCATCAGAGCCGGGACAGGGGTTGGGGCCAACGTCCTGACTTTC.

As DNA, the CDR3 is TGTGCCAGTAGTACTCGAGACAGGTTTTACGAGCAGTACTTC. Translating it yields CASSTRDRFYEQYF. This chain joins TRBV19 and TRBJ2-7; tentatively, D is TRBD1 (6 bases). CDR1 and CDR2 (germline): LNHDA, SQIVND (reference sequence). V was shortened by 4 bases and J by 4 bases, with 14 bases between the two germline ends. This CDR3 has 14 amino acids.

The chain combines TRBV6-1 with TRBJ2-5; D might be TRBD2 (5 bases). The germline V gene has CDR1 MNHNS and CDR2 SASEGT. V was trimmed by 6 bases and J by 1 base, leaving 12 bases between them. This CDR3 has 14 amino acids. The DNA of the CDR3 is TGTGCCAGCAGGATACCGGGGTTCCAAGAGACCCAGTACTTC. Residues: CASRIPGFQETQYF.